The clone carrying this TCR beta chain appeared a single time. Its antigen is still unknown. Treatment of any kind had been given to no patient before thyroid surgery. Authors' processing steps: CDR3 was compared across clinicopathological groups, and the resulting differences were used to build a distant-metastasis classifier for papillary thyroid cancer. With MiXCR, TCRdb called clones anew from the PCR reads. The V and J calls and clone size are TCRdb's, not the authors'. There are roughly 14,000 clones in the sample; under 25% occur only once, and roughly 7.3% lies in the top ten. This entry comes from a study of metastatic and nonmetastatic thyroid tumors. At the level of the study: Repertoires from malignant and benign thyroid patients were compared across blood and tumor or nodule tissue.

Study results and caveats: It was reported that TCR beta diversity was significantly higher in malignant thyroid tumors than benign nodules, in blood and tumor.

The sequenced material came from blood. This clonotype was sampled from a female donor with papillary thyroid cancer or a benign thyroid nodule (not recorded which). Some clones in this sample may be carry-over from other donors' samples.

The CDR3 region has the DNA TGCAGTGCCTTTAGCGTGATAAGCTCGGATACGCAGTATTTT. Protein product: CSAFSVISSDTQYF. The gene calls are TRBV20-1 and TRBJ2-3; tentative D call: TRBD2 (5 bases). The CDR3 sequence is 14 residues long. CDR1 DFQATT and CDR2 SNEGSKA come from the germline V gene (reference sequence). V lost 6 bases, J lost 6 bases, and 19 bases lay in between.